These 23 T cell receptor beta chains originate from one sample sequenced in a study of cytomegalovirus exposure and HLA in healthy donors. Researchers ran the PCR with 60 Vbeta and 13 Jbeta primers. Method: immunoSEQ multiplex PCR; TCRdb's copy keeps in-frame clones and lacks some. The repertoire holds 120,000 to 150,000 clones, with roughly 80% as singletons. Sequencing was performed on PBMCs. All receptors derive from a woman in her 50s in good health and CMV-seronegative.

This clone is a singleton in its sample. The chain has TRBV27 and TRBJ2-7; 9 positions agree with TRBD2. This CDR3 spans 15 amino acids. V lost 7 bases, J lost 1 base, and 8 bases stayed unmatched. Germline V gene sequence: CDR1 MNHEY, CDR2 SMNVEV (reference sequence). The CDR3 protein is CASNPTSGFSYEQYF. The DNA for the CDR3 is TGTGCCAGCAACCCGACTAGCGGCTTTTCCTACGAGCAGTACTTC.

The chain combines TRBV2 with TRBJ1-6; D is undetermined. The germline V gene encodes CDR1 SNHLY and CDR2 FYNNEI. V dropped 3 bases and J dropped 12 bases, with 9 bases sitting between them. The CDR3 is 12 residues long. The CDR3 region has the DNA TGTGCCAGCAGTGACCAGAAAAAACCCCTCCACTTT. Translation gives CASSDQKKPLHF.

This rearrangement joins TRBV2 to TRBJ2-7; TRBD2 might be the D (6 bases). This CDR3 comprises 14 residues. Germline CDR1 reads SNHLY; CDR2 reads FYNNEI. The V and J ends lost 3 bases and 0 bases respectively, with 9 bases between them. The CDR3 spells CASSDAGSSYEQYF. In nucleotides, the CDR3 is TGTGCCAGCAGTGACGCCGGGAGCTCCTACGAGCAGTACTTC.

The J gene is TRBJ1-3, the V gene TRBV27; D possibly corresponds to TRBD1 (6 bases). Trimming removed 3 bases from V and 3 bases from J, with 12 bases in between. The CDR3 contains 15 residues. Germline loops: CDR1 MNHEY, CDR2 SMNVEV (reference sequence). DNA for the CDR3: TGTGCCAGCAGTTTCCAAAGAGGGGGTGGAAACACCATATATTTT. This sequence encodes CASSFQRGGGNTIYF.

V is TRBV15 and J is TRBJ1-4; the match to TRBD1 covers 9 bases. The length of the CDR3 is 14 residues. J was trimmed by 8 bases and V by 5 bases; bases with no gene match: 6. CDR1 is LNHNV, CDR2 YYDKDF, per germline (reference sequence). As DNA, the CDR3 is TGTGCCACCAGCTTGGACAGGGGATACGAAAAACTGTTTTTT. It translates to CATSLDRGYEKLFF.

This clone was detected a few times. The chain combines TRBV7-2 with TRBJ1-5, with a possible D match to TRBD1 (5 bases). Germline CDR1 reads SGHTA; CDR2 reads FQGNSA. The ends were cut back, 0 bases at V and 0 bases at J, with 9 bases in the middle. The CDR3 has 16 residues. The CDR3 region has the DNA TGTGCCAGCAGCTTAGCGGGGGGATATAGCAATCAGCCCCAGCATTTT. It codes for CASSLAGGYSNQPQHF.

In its sample, this clone was seen once. This chain joins TRBV27 and TRBJ2-1; 11 nucleotides agree with TRBD2. Germline CDR1 reads MNHEY; CDR2 reads SMNVEV (reference sequence). V was clipped by 5 bases and J by 0 bases; unmatched bases: 15. There are 20 residues in the CDR3. The CDR3 protein is CASSRHFLAGGRSSYNEQFF. The CDR3 bases are TGTGCCAGCAGTCGCCACTTTCTAGCGGGGGGCCGTAGCTCCTACAATGAGCAGTTCTTC.

The chain has TRBV14 and TRBJ1-2; possibly TRBD1 for D (6 bases). This CDR3 spans 16 amino acids. V was shortened by 3 bases and J by 2 bases, with 16 bases between the two germline ends. In germline, CDR1 is SGHDN, CDR2 FVKESK. CDR3 in amino acids: CASSHANYGQNYGYTF. DNA for the CDR3: TGTGCCAGCAGCCATGCGAATTACGGACAGAACTATGGCTACACCTTC.

The chain recombines TRBV7-9 with TRBJ1-1; the D gene is possibly TRBD1 (6 bases). In germline, CDR1 is SEHNR, CDR2 FQNEAQ (reference sequence). This CDR3 has 17 residues. Between the trimmed V and J ends, which lost 5 bases and 3 bases, there was a span of 22 bases. The CDR3, as DNA: TGTGCCAGCAGCCTAGGGGGGGTCGAACCTTGGGACACTGAAGCTTTCTTT. This gives the protein CASSLGGVEPWDTEAFF.

V is TRBV30 and J is TRBJ2-5, with 12 nucleotides matching TRBD1. The CDR3 is 18 amino acids. Germline assignment: CDR1 GTSNPN and CDR2 SVGIG (reference sequence). V was pared by 3 bases and J by 0 bases, with 11 bases of the junction left unmatched. The CDR3 region is CAWSLGTGGTWYQETQYF. CDR3 coding DNA: TGTGCCTGGAGCCTCGGGACAGGGGGCACCTGGTACCAAGAGACCCAGTACTTC.

A few counts support this clone. V gene TRBV4-3 combines with J gene TRBJ2-7; D is unresolved. With 4 bases removed from V and 2 bases from J, the gap between germline ends came to 12 bases. The CDR3 has 14 residues. Germline CDR1 reads LGHNA; CDR2 reads YSLEER. In DNA form, the CDR3 reads TGCGCCAGCAGCCTGAGGTCCGGAGCCTACGAGCAGTACTTC. The encoded protein is CASSLRSGAYEQYF.

The rearrangement joins TRBV23-1 to TRBJ2-3; D possibly corresponds to TRBD2 (6 bases). TRBV23-1 is placed among ORFs of uncertain function. V dropped 4 bases and J dropped 5 bases, with 13 bases sitting between them. This CDR3 region has 14 residues. This CDR3 reads CASSPGGVGDTQYF. The DNA of the CDR3 is TGCGCCAGCAGTCCGGGCGGGGTCGGAGATACGCAGTATTTT.

This chain connects TRBV6-5 to TRBJ1-3; TRBD1 matches at 7 bases. The CDR3 has 15 residues. The V gene end was trimmed by 6 bases and the J gene end by 0 bases; junction bases not matched to a gene: 5. The germline gives CDR1 MNHEY, CDR2 SVGAGI. Here the CDR3 DNA reads TGTGCCAGCAGGGGGAGACAGGGCTCTGGAAACACCATATATTTT. Protein: CASRGRQGSGNTIYF.

The rearrangement uses TRBV2 and TRBJ1-2, with TRBD1 identical over 8 bases. Trimming removed 5 bases from V and 7 bases from J; junction bases left unmatched: 18. Germline values: CDR1 SNHLY, CDR2 FYNNEI. The CDR3 runs to 17 residues. DNA of the CDR3: TGTGCCAGCAGTTCAGGGGGCGGTATTCACAGCGGATCTGGCTACACCTTC. Translating it yields CASSSGGGIHSGSGYTF.

This clone appeared a few times. V and J are TRBV6-1 and TRBJ1-2; the match to TRBD1 covers 12 bases. Germline assignment: CDR1 MNHNS and CDR2 SASEGT. The length of the CDR3 is 15 residues. Germline trimming cut 7 bases from V and 6 bases from J; bases unmatched to any gene: 9. The CDR3 region has the DNA TGTGCCAGCAACATGGCATGGGACAGGGGGCATGGCTACACCTTC. Its translation: CASNMAWDRGHGYTF.

This chain joins TRBV5-1 and TRBJ2-7; TRBD1 matches 7 bases. CDR1 is SGHRS, CDR2 YFSETQ, per germline. The trim removed 3 bases at V and 0 bases at J, leaving 0 bases unmatched. The CDR3 runs to 13 residues. CDR3 sequence: CASSWDSSYEQYF. CDR3 nucleotides: TGCGCCAGCAGCTGGGACAGCTCCTACGAGCAGTACTTC.

This clone was seen more than once but under ten times. This specimen includes other DNA sequences encoding the same CDR3. The rearrangement joins TRBV9 to TRBJ2-1, with TRBD2 identical over 7 bases. This CDR3 has 15 residues. With V trimmed by 0 bases and J by 2 bases, 2 bases remained unmatched. Per the germline V gene, CDR1 is SGDLS and CDR2 is YYNGEE. The CDR3 coding sequence is TGTGCCAGCAGCGTAGATGGGAGGGCCTACAATGAGCAGTTCTTC. It encodes CASSVDGRAYNEQFF.

This sequence joins TRBV5-1 and TRBJ2-5; TRBD1 matches at 7 bases. Germline assignment: CDR1 SGHRS and CDR2 YFSETQ. The CDR3 sequence is 15 residues long. V trimming: 0 bases; J trimming: 3 bases; junction bases outside the gene matches: 5. The CDR3 loop is CASSLERGLEETQYF. DNA for the CDR3: TGCGCCAGCAGCTTGGAAAGGGGGCTGGAAGAGACCCAGTACTTC.

The V and J genes are TRBV6-1 and TRBJ2-2, with D possibly matching TRBD2 (6 bases). Germline V gene lookup returns CDR1 MNHNS and CDR2 SASEGT. The CDR3 sequence is 16 residues long. V lost 2 bases, J lost 6 bases, and 16 bases lay in between. The CDR3 region is CASSEWAGTRAGELFF. Here the CDR3 DNA reads TGTGCCAGCAGTGAATGGGCGGGGACCAGGGCCGGGGAGCTGTTTTTT.

This chain uses TRBV18 with TRBJ1-1, with 9 bases matching TRBD1. In germline, CDR1 is KGHSH, CDR2 LQKENI. V dropped 8 bases and J dropped 5; count of bases not matched to a gene: 6. The CDR3 totals 13 residues. CDR3 bases: TGTGCCAGCCAAGGGACAGGGTGGACTGAAGCTTTCTTT. Protein: CASQGTGWTEAFF.

This clone appeared once. The chain combines TRBV19 with TRBJ2-2, with 14 bases lining up with TRBD2. The CDR3 is 16 residues long. V was clipped by 1 base and J by 5 bases; unmatched bases: 0. The germline V gene encodes CDR1 LNHDA and CDR2 SQIVND (reference sequence). The CDR3: CASSIGLAGGTGELFF. CDR3 nucleotides: TGTGCCAGTAGTATAGGACTAGCGGGGGGGACCGGGGAGCTGTTTTTT. The whole variable domain, filled in from reference TRBV19 and TRBJ2-2, reads DGGITQSPKYLFRKEGQNVTLSCEQNLNHDAMYWYRQDPGQGLRLIYYSQIVNDFQKGDIAEGYSVSREKKESFPLTVTSAQKNPTAFYLCASSIGLAGGTGELFFGEGSRLTVL.

The CDR3: CASSYSGDNYEQYF. The CDR3 DNA reads as TGTGCCAGCAGTTACTCAGGGGACAACTACGAGCAGTACTTC. The chain carries TRBV6-5 and TRBJ2-7; D possibly corresponds to TRBD1 (6 bases). This CDR3 region has 14 residues. Germline CDR1 MNHEY, CDR2 SVGAGI. V lost 0 bases, J lost 3 bases, and 9 bases lay in between.

V is TRBV5-4 and J is TRBJ2-3; 7 bases are shared with TRBD1. The ends lost 1 base at V and 2 bases at J; junction bases unmatched: 7. CDR3 length: 16 amino acids. The germline V gene has CDR1 SGHNT and CDR2 YYREEE (reference sequence). The CDR3 protein is CASSLLGTAPTDTQYF. As DNA, the CDR3 is TGTGCCAGCAGCTTGTTGGGGACAGCTCCCACAGATACGCAGTATTTT.